A selection of T cell receptor beta chains follows, all from one sample in a study of graft-versus-host responses after intestinal transplantation. Using immunoSEQ multiplex PCR, the repertoire was profiled, and TCRdb retains in-frame clones only, with some absent. Of about 5,000 clones in the sample, about two thirds were seen once. The specimen comprised PBMCs, sampled just under 330 days after intestinal transplant. Receptors were obtained from a human patient who received an intestinal transplant, so some T cells may come from the graft donor. Each CDR3 is given with its conserved first and last residue. The D gene is left open where the match is weak. The size field is filled for only some rows; it gives once, few, many or a size class.

J,size,V,D,DNA,CDR3
TRBJ2-7,.,TRBV6-1,.,TGTGCCAGCAGTACCTACAGGGATTCCTACGAGCAGTACTTC,CASSTYRDSYEQYF
TRBJ2-3,.,TRBV11-3,TRBD2,TGTGCCAGCAGCCCCCGGACTAGCGGGGAACCGATCGCCACAGATACGCAGTATTTT,CASSPRTSGEPIATDTQYF
TRBJ2-3,few,TRBV10-1,.,TGCGCCAGCAGTGACGGCGGAGATACGCAGTATTTT,CASSDGGDTQYF
TRBJ1-3,.,TRBV30,.,TGTGCCTGGAGTCCAGATAGCTCTGGAAACACCATATATTTT,CAWSPDSSGNTIYF
TRBJ2-1,.,TRBV19,.,TGTGCCAGTAGTATAGCACTGAGCTCCTACAATGAGCAGTTCTTC,CASSIALSSYNEQFF
TRBJ1-2,few,TRBV6-1,.,TGTGCCAGCAGTGAACTTATCGACACTCCTAACTATGGCTACACCTTC,CASSELIDTPNYGYTF
TRBJ2-7,.,TRBV5-1,.,TGCGCCAGCAGCGCAGACAGTTACTCCTACGAGCAGTACTTC,CASSADSYSYEQYF
TRBJ1-2,.,TRBV2,TRBD1,TGTGCCAGCAGTCGAGACAGGGGGTATGGCTACACCTTC,CASSRDRGYGYTF
TRBJ2-7,few,TRBV6-5,.,TGTGCCAGCAGTTATCTCCCAGCAACCTACGAGCAGTACTTC,CASSYLPATYEQYF
TRBJ1-1,.,TRBV11-2,TRBD1,TGTGCCAGCAGCTCCTGGGACAGGGGGGACACTGAAGCTTTCTTT,CASSSWDRGDTEAFF
TRBJ2-7,.,TRBV4-3,.,TGCGCCAGCAGCCAAGTTTGCTGCCCATCCTACGAGCAGTACTTC,CASSQVCCPSYEQYF
TRBJ2-5,.,TRBV18,.,TGTGCCAGCTCACCGGCCCTTACGGAGACCCAGTACTTC,CASSPALTETQYF
TRBJ2-7,.,TRBV6-5,TRBD2,TGTGCCAGCAGTTACTCTAGCGGGGGGGCGTACGAGCAGTACTTC,CASSYSSGGAYEQYF
TRBJ1-1,.,TRBV7-9,.,TGTGCCAGCAGCTTAGCCGAGGGAATGAACACTGAAGCTTTCTTT,CASSLAEGMNTEAFF
TRBJ2-7,.,TRBV6-5,.,TGTGCCAGCAGTTACTCGACGGACTACGAGCAGTACTTC,CASSYSTDYEQYF
TRBJ1-2,.,TRBV6-9,.,TGTGCCAGCAGTATCGTGAAGACTTACGGAAAGACCTATGGCTACACCTTC,CASSIVKTYGKTYGYTF
TRBJ1-1,few,TRBV30,.,TGTGCCTGGAGGCCCAAGGTGGGAAACACTGAAGCTTTCTTT,CAWRPKVGNTEAFF
TRBJ2-4,.,TRBV5-1,.,TGCGCCAGCAGCTGGGGGGTAGCCCCCAAAAACATTCAGTACTTC,CASSWGVAPKNIQYF
TRBJ2-7,few,TRBV9,.,TGTGCCAGCAGCGTAGGACACTCCTACGAGCAGTACTTC,CASSVGHSYEQYF
TRBJ1-5,.,TRBV5-1,TRBD1,TGCGCCAGCAGCCTAGGACAGGGGGGTCAGCCCCAGCATTTT,CASSLGQGGQPQHF
TRBJ1-6,few,TRBV27,TRBD1,TGTGCCAGCAGACGACAGGGGGCTAATTCACCCCTCCACTTT,CASRRQGANSPLHF
TRBJ1-4,few,TRBV4-1,.,TGCGCCAGCAGCCAAGAGGGAGGTTTTGGTGAAAAACTGTTTTTT,CASSQEGGFGEKLFF
TRBJ2-5,few,TRBV9,TRBD2,TGTGCCAGCAGCGTAGATCCGCTAGCGGGGGGGCAAGAGACCCAGTACTTC,CASSVDPLAGGQETQYF
TRBJ1-1,.,TRBV2,.,TGTGCCAGCAGTCTCGGGGAGGAGACTGAAGCTTTCTTT,CASSLGEETEAFF
TRBJ2-3,once,TRBV19,.,TGTGCCAGTAGTATAAGATGGAGCACAGATACGCAGTATTTT,CASSIRWSTDTQYF
TRBJ1-5,few,TRBV6-6,.,TGTGCCAGCAGTTACAAGGGGAATCAGCCCCAGCATTTT,CASSYKGNQPQHF
TRBJ2-3,.,TRBV30,.,TGTGCCTGGACTAGAGGGAGCACAGATACGCAGTATTTT,CAWTRGSTDTQYF
TRBJ2-1,.,TRBV7-9,TRBD2,TGTGCCAGCAGCCCCCCGGAGGGTAGCGGGGGGGCCTATCTGTTCTTC,CASSPPEGSGGAYLFF
TRBJ2-3,.,TRBV19,.,TGTGCCAGTAGTCGAACAGGGGGGGCAGATACGCAGTATTTT,CASSRTGGADTQYF
TRBJ1-1,.,TRBV19,.,TGTGCCAGTAGGGACCTTAACACTGAAGCTTTCTTT,CASRDLNTEAFF
TRBJ2-7,.,TRBV2,.,TGTGCCAGCAGGAGGGACGGACCTTCCTACGAGCAGTACTTC,CASRRDGPSYEQYF
TRBJ2-7,.,TRBV9,.,TGTGCCAGCAGCGTAGGGACATCCTACGAGCAGTACTTC,CASSVGTSYEQYF
TRBJ2-6,.,TRBV4-3,.,TGCGCCAGCAGCCAAGATCAGGGGTCCGGGGCCAACGTCCTGACTTTC,CASSQDQGSGANVLTF
TRBJ1-5,.,TRBV7-3,TRBD1,TGTGCCAGCAGCCTTGGGACAGGGAATCAGCCCCAGCATTTT,CASSLGTGNQPQHF
TRBJ2-2,.,TRBV6-6,TRBD2,TGTGCCAGCCGCGGCGGGGGAAGAACCGGGGAGCTGTTTTTT,CASRGGGRTGELFF
TRBJ1-4,few,TRBV30,.,TGTGCCTGGACCCGTTCCGGGGTTGGAGAAAAACTGTTTTTT,CAWTRSGVGEKLFF
TRBJ1-1,.,TRBV7-2,TRBD1,TGTGCCAGCAGCTTAGTCCTGACAGGGAACGCTGAAGCTTTCTTT,CASSLVLTGNAEAFF
TRBJ1-4,once,TRBV29-1,.,TGCAGCGTTGAAGATCTAGGGTTACAACTGTTTTTT,CSVEDLGLQLFF
TRBJ2-1,.,TRBV7-2,TRBD2,TGTGCCAGCAGCTTAGAGTCTAGCGGGGGCCATGAGCAGTTCTTC,CASSLESSGGHEQFF
TRBJ2-2,.,TRBV11-3,.,TGTGCCAGCAGCTCGAGGGTTTCGAACACCGGGGAGCTGTTTTTT,CASSSRVSNTGELFF
TRBJ1-3,.,TRBV10-3,.,TGTGCCATCAGTGAGTCGAAGGGGGGCACTTCTGGAAACACCATATATTTT,CAISESKGGTSGNTIYF
TRBJ1-1,.,TRBV19,TRBD1,TGTGCCACGACAGGGCGCAAGAACACTGAAGCTTTCTTT,CATTGRKNTEAFF
TRBJ1-2,.,TRBV5-1,.,TGCGCCAGCAGCTTAAGCGGCACTAACTATGGCTACACCTTC,CASSLSGTNYGYTF
TRBJ2-7,.,TRBV11-3,.,TGTGCCAGCAGCTTAGAGTCTGGAAACGAGCAGTACTTC,CASSLESGNEQYF
TRBJ2-1,.,TRBV29-1,.,TGCAGCGTTGACACCTCAACAGGGCCGAGGTGGAATGAGCAGTTCTTC,CSVDTSTGPRWNEQFF
TRBJ2-3,.,TRBV5-5,TRBD2,TGTGCCAGCACCCAAGCGGGAGCTAGCACAGATACGCAGTATTTT,CASTQAGASTDTQYF
TRBJ2-1,.,TRBV2,TRBD1,TGTGCCAGGGGTGCGGACAGGCTAAGTCGGTTCTTC,CARGADRLSRFF
TRBJ1-1,few,TRBV7-2,.,TGTGCCAGCAGCTATTTCAGGGTCCCGGGGCCTGAAGCTTTCTTT,CASSYFRVPGPEAFF
TRBJ2-7,.,TRBV14,TRBD2,TGTGCCAGCAGCCACACTAGCGGGGGGTCACTCAGCTCCTACGAGCAGTACTTC,CASSHTSGGSLSSYEQYF
TRBJ2-3,.,TRBV18,.,TGTGCCAGCTCCCGATCCGGACTACCGGATACGCAGTATTTT,CASSRSGLPDTQYF